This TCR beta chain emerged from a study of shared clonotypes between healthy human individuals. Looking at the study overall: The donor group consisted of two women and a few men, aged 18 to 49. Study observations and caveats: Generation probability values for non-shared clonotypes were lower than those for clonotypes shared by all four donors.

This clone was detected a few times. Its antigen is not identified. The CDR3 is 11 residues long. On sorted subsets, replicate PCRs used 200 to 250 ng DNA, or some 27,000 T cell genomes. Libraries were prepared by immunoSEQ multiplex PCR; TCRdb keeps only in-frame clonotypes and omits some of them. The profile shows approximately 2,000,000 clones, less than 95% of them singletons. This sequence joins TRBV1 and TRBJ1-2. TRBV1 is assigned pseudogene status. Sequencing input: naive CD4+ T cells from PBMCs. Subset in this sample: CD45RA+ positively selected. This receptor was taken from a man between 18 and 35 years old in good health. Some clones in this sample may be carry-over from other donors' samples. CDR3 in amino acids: CTSSRRYGYTF. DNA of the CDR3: TGCACCAGCTCCCGTAGGTATGGCTACACCTTC.